The subject of this entry is one T cell receptor (beta chain). The source of the sample is a study of T cells of healthy individuals. With 4 bases removed from V and 6 bases from J, the gap between germline ends came to 13 bases. There are 13 residues in the CDR3. Germline V gene sequence: CDR1 SGDLS, CDR2 YYNGEE. TCRdb re-called the 5' RACE reads with MiXCR, one entry per CDR3 protein. This sample has about 96,000 distinct CDR3 sequences, with 15% to 20% found just once. The chain is built from TRBV9 and TRBJ1-1; no clear D. This TCR was recovered from a human donor in good health. In nucleotides, the CDR3 is TGTGCCAGCAGCATCGGGAGTGGGCCTGAAGCTTTCTTT. Its translation: CASSIGSGPEAFF.